This T cell receptor (beta chain) was observed in a study of CD8 T cells in ankylosing spondylitis. Findings and caveats of the study: Made up of fewer than ten highly homologous variants, a TCR beta motif appeared characteristic of ankylosing spondylitis blood.

TCRdb processed the 5' RACE reads anew with MiXCR; each CDR3 protein has one entry. Among approximately 130,000 distinct CDR3 sequences listed, around 9% were seen once. This clonotype appeared many times. Its antigen remains unknown. The sample consisted of blood, either unsorted or a sorted T cell fraction (not recorded which). The source is a male donor with ankylosing spondylitis or in good health (not recorded which).

The CDR3 coding sequence is TGTGCCAGCAGAGCGGGGGGGGAATCACCCCTCCACTTT. Its translation is CASRAGGESPLHF. The J gene is TRBJ1-6, the V gene TRBV6-1, with a tentative D call TRBD1 (5 bases). The germline V gene has CDR1 MNHNS and CDR2 SASEGT. This CDR3 contains 13 residues. V was clipped by 6 bases and J by 10 bases, with 13 bases between them.